The present T cell receptor beta chain was sequenced within a study of Ad26.COV2.S vaccination and SARS-CoV-2 variants. This sample's treatment: over 15 received Ad26.COV2.S at low or high dose, single or two shots; about five received placebo; per-sample allocation not given. On day 63 after the first injection, vaccine and placebo recipients gave samples. The germline V gene encodes CDR1 MGHRA and CDR2 YSYEKL. The CDR3 length is 18 residues. Trimming took 4 bases from V and 4 from J; bases not matched to a gene: 17. The table came from immunoSEQ multiplex PCR; TCRdb's copy has only in-frame clones and leaves some out. The sample consists of roughly 350,000 clones, about 89% of them appearing once.

This material consisted of peripheral blood, taken in a trial of Ad26.COV2.S vaccine versus placebo. The sequence derives from a person aged 18-65 years who received the Ad26.COV2.S COVID-19 vaccine or a placebo. V gene TRBV4-1 combines with J gene TRBJ2-7, with 9 bases identical to TRBD2. CDR3 protein: CASSPIGTLREGRYEQYF. The CDR3 DNA is TGCGCCAGCAGCCCGATCGGGACCTTGCGGGAGGGCCGGTACGAGCAGTACTTC.